Sequencing of this TCR beta chain was carried out in a study of blood T cell repertoires in COVID-19. Study-level background: The cDNA or gDNA used as material had been derived from T cells, B-cell-depleted T cells, or PBMCs.

Data came from immunoSEQ multiplex PCR; TCRdb stores just in-frame clones and leaves some out. The sample carries over 150,000 clones, around three quarters recorded once. Germline assignment: CDR1 KGHSH and CDR2 LQKENI. Trimming stripped 2 bases from V and 0 bases from J, with 11 bases between. CDR3 size: 16 residues. This TCR was sampled from a woman between 65 and 79 years old in a cohort exposed to, infected with or recovered from COVID-19 (not recorded which). What was sequenced was PBMCs or T cells enriched from blood (not recorded which). This chain joins TRBV18 and TRBJ2-1, with D maybe TRBD2 (6 bases). CDR3 sequence: CASSPNAGSSYNEQFF. For the CDR3, the DNA is TGTGCCAGCTCACCAAACGCCGGGAGCTCCTACAATGAGCAGTTCTTC.